This TCR beta chain was observed in a study of T cells in Graves' hyperthyroidism and ophthalmopathy. The study defined stable Graves' hyperthyroidism as no ophthalmopathy progression within 18 months. RNA transcripts yielded amplified TCR beta CDR3 regions. HTBI primers were employed in a first-round RT-PCR of the TCR CDR3. TCRdb fed the multiplex PCR reads into MiXCR, producing one record per CDR3 protein. The table includes approximately 400,000 distinct CDR3 sequences, 15% detected once. Of note for this clonotype: Antigen specificity is unknown.

The CDR3 has 15 amino acids. Unmatched junction bases numbered 10, after V lost 7 bases and J lost 1 base. CDR1 and CDR2 from the germline V gene are DFQATT and SNEGSKA (reference sequence). General study points: Ophthalmopathy, as predicted by the model, came a median roughly 6.5 months after the prediction.

The receptor was derived from a woman aged 25-40 years with Graves' hyperthyroidism. The rearrangement uses TRBV20-1 and TRBJ1-5; 7 positions match TRBD1. Material for sequencing was blood. CDR3 nucleotides: TGCAGTGTGGGACAGAAGTGGATGAGCAATCAGCCCCAGCATTTT. Protein sequence: CSVGQKWMSNQPQHF.